This T cell receptor beta chain came from a study of blood T cell repertoires in COVID-19. Whole-study context: The United States, Italy and Spain supplied acute and convalescent COVID-19 samples.

In the source study's methods: Reference gene primer amplification in the assay estimated nucleated cell counts. The protocol was immunoSEQ multiplex PCR, while the TCRdb copy is restricted to in-frame clones and leaves out a portion. Clonal size and the V and J genes are those of that table, whereas D and trimming came from the DNA. The sample lists just over 650,000 clones, approximately 90% seen once, with under 0.3% in the top ten. Sequenced sample: peripheral blood. The receptor was isolated from a woman younger than 30 with acute or convalescent COVID-19.

The CDR3 DNA reads as TGTGCCAGCAGCCGGTCCCCAGGGTACGAGCAGTACTTC. Protein: CASSRSPGYEQYF. The chain joins TRBV5-4 to TRBJ2-7; maybe TRBD1 (5 bases). The CDR3 runs 13 residues. Germline V gives CDR1 SGHNT, CDR2 YYREEE (reference sequence). Between the trimmed V and J ends, which lost 4 bases and 4 bases, there was a span of 12 bases.